The T cell receptor (beta chain) under discussion was sequenced for a study of blood T cell repertoires in COVID-19. Turning to the study itself: Acute-phase and convalescent COVID-19 samples originated in the United States, Italy and Spain. Sources were T cells, B-cell-depleted T cells, or PBMCs; the material itself was cDNA or gDNA.

Patients of the Seattle cohort, enrolled during active infection, were followed longitudinally. Original processing methods: Reference gene primer amplification gave estimated nucleated cell counts. Profiled with immunoSEQ multiplex PCR; TCRdb holds only in-frame clones, not every one. The DNA gave D and trimming, while V, J and clone size come from that table. The sample lists some 70,000 clones, roughly 85% seen once, with 43% in the top ten. The CDR3 totals 15 residues. Germline assignment: CDR1 MDHEN and CDR2 SYDVKM. V shed 7 bases and J shed 4 bases, with 19 bases lying between them. Sequenced material: peripheral blood. The sequence derives from a woman in her sixties with COVID-19, enrolled during active disease. The chain recombines TRBV28 with TRBJ1-2, with D possibly being TRBD1 (5 bases). In DNA form, the CDR3 reads TGTGCCAGCACCCCGGGCGGGGGGGGAGGCTATGGCTACACCTTC. Translating it yields CASTPGGGGGYGYTF.